This T cell receptor (beta chain) comes out of a study of shared clonotypes between healthy human individuals. As for the study in general: There were three CD4 naive, three CD4 memory, two CD8 naive and one CD8 memory plates per donor.

The CDR3 has 14 residues. CDR1 is MDHEN and CDR2 is SYDVKM in the germline V gene. J was trimmed by 4 bases and V by 2 bases; bases with no gene match: 3. Naive CD8 populations comprised CD45RO-negative cells positively selected for CCR7, excluding terminally differentiated effector memory CD45RA+ cells. This table comes from immunoSEQ multiplex PCR, and its TCRdb copy is limited to in-frame clones, with some not included. The sample lists under 1 million clones, 80% to 95% seen once, with around 24% in the top ten. The receptor comes from a man under 40 in good health. V usage is TRBV28 and J usage is TRBJ2-5, with 8 bases lining up with TRBD1. Sequencing was carried out using naive CD8+ T cells sorted from blood. The CDR3 loop reads CASSLGQGLETQYF. In nucleotides, the CDR3 is TGTGCCAGCAGTTTAGGACAGGGTTTAGAGACCCAGTACTTC.